The count of the clone carrying this TCR beta chain is one. What it recognizes is unknown. This entry comes from a study of T cell responses to AZD1222 COVID-19 vaccine. Broader study findings: Clonal diversity was possibly underestimated, and the donors were mostly white British, with more females.

The assay was immunoSEQ multiplex PCR, and TCRdb's table has in-frame clones only and misses some. The profile shows approximately 92,000 clones, more than 75% of them singletons. CDR1 is SQVTM, CDR2 ANQGSEA, per germline. Trimming removed 7 bases from V and 0 bases from J, with 12 bases in between. CDR3 length equals 14 residues. This receptor was taken from an adult in good health. This rearrangement joins TRBV29-1 to TRBJ2-2, with D possibly called TRBD1 or TRBD2 (5 bases each). The starting material was peripheral blood, obtained on day 0 of AZD1222 vaccination. CDR3 bases: TGCAGCGGTCTGGGACCGACGAACACCGGGGAGCTGTTTTTT. Translation gives CSGLGPTNTGELFF.